This T cell receptor (beta chain) was documented in a study of blood T cell repertoires in COVID-19. Background on the study: The United States, Italy and Spain were the sources of the acute and convalescent COVID-19 samples. T cells, B-cell-depleted T cells, or PBMCs provided the cDNA or gDNA that served as material.

A Seattle source enrolled patients during active infection and followed them longitudinally. CDR1 and CDR2 from the germline V gene are LNHDA and SQIVND (reference sequence). The trim removed 6 bases at V and 2 bases at J, leaving 4 bases unmatched. This CDR3 region has 15 residues. Authors' data handling: Nucleated cell number was recorded as an estimate derived from reference gene primer amplification. TCRdb's copy holds only in-frame clones and misses some; the assay was immunoSEQ multiplex PCR. That table furnishes V, J and clone size, whereas the DNA furnished D and trimming. The data show 430,000 or so clones, with about 90% seen just once and 0.8% to 0.85% held by the top ten.

This TCR came from a man aged 18 to 29 with COVID-19, enrolled during active disease. Material: peripheral blood. The chain has TRBV19 and TRBJ2-3; TRBD2 matches at 11 bases. CDR3 amino acids: CASSLGLAATDTQYF. In nucleotides, the CDR3 is TGTGCCAGTAGCCTGGGACTAGCGGCCACAGATACGCAGTATTTT.